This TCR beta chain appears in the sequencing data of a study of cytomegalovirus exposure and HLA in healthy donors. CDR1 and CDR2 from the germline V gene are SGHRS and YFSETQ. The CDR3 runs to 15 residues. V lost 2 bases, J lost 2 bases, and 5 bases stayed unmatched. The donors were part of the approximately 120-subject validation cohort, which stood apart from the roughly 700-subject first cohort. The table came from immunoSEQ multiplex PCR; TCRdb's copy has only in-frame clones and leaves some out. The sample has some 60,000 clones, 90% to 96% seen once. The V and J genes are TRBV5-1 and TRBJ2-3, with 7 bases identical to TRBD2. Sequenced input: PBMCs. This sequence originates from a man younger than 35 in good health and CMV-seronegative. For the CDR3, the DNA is TGCGCCAGCAGCTTTAGCGGGCCAAACACAGATACGCAGTATTTT. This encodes CASSFSGPNTDTQYF.